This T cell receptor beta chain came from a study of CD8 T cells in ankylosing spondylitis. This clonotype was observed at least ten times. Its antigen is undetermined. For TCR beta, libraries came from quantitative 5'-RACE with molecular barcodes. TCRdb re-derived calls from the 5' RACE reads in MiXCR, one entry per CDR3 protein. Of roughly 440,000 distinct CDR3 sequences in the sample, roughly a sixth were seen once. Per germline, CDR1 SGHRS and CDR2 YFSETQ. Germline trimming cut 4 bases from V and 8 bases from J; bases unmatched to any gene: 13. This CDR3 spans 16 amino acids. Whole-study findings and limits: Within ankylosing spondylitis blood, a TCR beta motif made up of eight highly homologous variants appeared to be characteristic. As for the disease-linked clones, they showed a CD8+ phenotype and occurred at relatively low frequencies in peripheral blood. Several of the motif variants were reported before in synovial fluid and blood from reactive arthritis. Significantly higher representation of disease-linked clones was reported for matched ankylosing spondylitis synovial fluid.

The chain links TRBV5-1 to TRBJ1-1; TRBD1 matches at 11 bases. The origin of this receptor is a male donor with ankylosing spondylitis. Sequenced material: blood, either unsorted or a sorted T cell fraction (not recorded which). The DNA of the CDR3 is TGCGCCAGCAGCATCAGACCGGGACAGGGGGGGAACGAAGCTTTCTTT. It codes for CASSIRPGQGGNEAFF.